This TCR beta chain was sequenced during a study of cytomegalovirus exposure and HLA in healthy donors. Study-wide results and caveats: Cytomegalovirus status was reportedly diagnosed by the classifier with high sensitivity and specificity. For most TCR sequences rarity was the rule, although some public TCRs occurred in many donors.

The CDR3 is 14 amino acids. V dropped 7 bases and J dropped 0 bases, with 10 bases sitting between them. Germline CDR1 SEHNR, CDR2 FQNEAQ (reference sequence). Comments on this clone: Its specificity is unknown.

Data came from immunoSEQ multiplex PCR; TCRdb stores just in-frame clones and leaves some out. The table shows some 270,000 clones, with 80% to 90% occurring only once. The sample was PBMCs. The source is a woman younger than 35 in good health and CMV-seronegative. The chain carries TRBV7-9 and TRBJ2-1; tentatively, D is TRBD2 (5 bases). The CDR3: CASTSGFSYNEQFF. The CDR3 bases are TGTGCCAGCACCTCGGGGTTCTCCTACAATGAGCAGTTCTTC.